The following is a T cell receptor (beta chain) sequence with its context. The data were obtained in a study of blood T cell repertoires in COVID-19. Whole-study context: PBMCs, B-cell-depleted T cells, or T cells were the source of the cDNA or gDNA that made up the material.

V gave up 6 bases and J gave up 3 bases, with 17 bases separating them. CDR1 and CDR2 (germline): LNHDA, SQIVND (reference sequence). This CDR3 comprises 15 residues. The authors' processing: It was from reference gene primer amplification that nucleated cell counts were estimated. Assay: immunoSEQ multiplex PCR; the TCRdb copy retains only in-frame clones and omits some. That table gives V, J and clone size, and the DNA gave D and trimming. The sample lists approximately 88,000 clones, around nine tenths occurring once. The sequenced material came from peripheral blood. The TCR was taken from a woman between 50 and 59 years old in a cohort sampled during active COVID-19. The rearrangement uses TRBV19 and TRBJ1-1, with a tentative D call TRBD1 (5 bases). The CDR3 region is CASRGIEGRYTEAFF. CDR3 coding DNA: TGTGCCAGTAGGGGGATTGAGGGGAGGTACACTGAAGCTTTCTTT.